Following are 24 T cell receptor beta chains from one sample sequenced in a study of Ad26.COV2.S vaccination and SARS-CoV-2 variants. As for treatment: 15 to 20 received Ad26.COV2.S at low or high dose, single or two shots; 5 received placebo; per-sample allocation not given. It was on day 63 after the first vaccine or placebo injection that samples were taken. Measured with immunoSEQ multiplex PCR; TCRdb has only the in-frame clones, and not every one. The sample shows some 420,000 clones, more than 75% of them seen only once. Specimen: peripheral blood, collected in a trial of Ad26.COV2.S vaccine versus placebo. The receptors were gathered from a person between 18 and 65 years old who received the Ad26.COV2.S COVID-19 vaccine or a placebo.

This clone has more than one count but fewer than ten. This rearrangement joins TRBV7-2 to TRBJ2-1; D is uncertain. Trimming took off 3 bases at V and 1 base at J, with 10 bases between the two ends. The CDR3 runs 15 residues. Germline assignment: CDR1 SGHTA and CDR2 FQGNSA. The CDR3 here is CASSLWVESYNEQFF. The CDR3 nucleotides are TGTGCCAGCAGCTTGTGGGTTGAATCCTACAATGAGCAGTTCTTC.

This clone came up once. Written as DNA, the CDR3 is TGTGCCAGCAGGGATGACAATTATAGCAATCAGCCCCAGCATTTT. Residues: CASRDDNYSNQPQHF. This chain links TRBV28 with TRBJ1-5; D unclear. Germline V CDR1 and CDR2: MDHEN, SYDVKM. V gave up 6 bases and J gave up 0 bases, with 12 bases separating them. This CDR3 has 15 residues. Full variable domain (rest looked up from reference TRBV28 and TRBJ1-5): DVKVTQSSRYLVKRTGEKVFLECVQDMDHENMFWYRQDPGLGLRLIYFSYDVKMKEKGDIPEGYSVSREKKERFSLILESASTNQTSMYLCASRDDNYSNQPQHFGDGTRLSIL.

This clone was observed once. This chain connects TRBV2 to TRBJ1-4, with 7 nucleotides matching TRBD1. V lost 5 bases and J lost 7; bases outside the gene matches: 10. The CDR3 has 15 residues. From germline, CDR1 is SNHLY and CDR2 FYNNEI. The DNA for the CDR3 is TGTGCCAGCAGTCGATATGGGACAGCCTCTGAAAAACTGTTTTTT. Protein sequence: CASSRYGTASEKLFF.

The chain joins TRBV6-5 to TRBJ1-5; perhaps TRBD1 as D (5 bases). The ends were cut back, 5 bases at V and 1 base at J, with 9 bases in the middle. This CDR3 has 14 amino acids. Germline values: CDR1 MNHEY, CDR2 SVGAGI. The CDR3 region is CASSPRDSNQPQHF. CDR3 nucleotides: TGTGCCAGCAGTCCCCGGGACAGCAATCAGCCCCAGCATTTT.

The chain combines TRBV6-5 with TRBJ2-1, with 11 bases aligning to TRBD2. Germline lookup yields CDR1 MNHEY and CDR2 SVGAGI. The trim removed 9 bases at V and 2 bases at J, leaving 6 bases unmatched. The CDR3 contains 15 residues. DNA for the CDR3: TGTGCCAGTTCGTTAGCGGGGGGGCCCTACAATGAGCAGTTCTTC. It encodes CASSLAGGPYNEQFF.

This rearrangement joins TRBV6-5 to TRBJ2-7; a weak D match, TRBD1 (5 bases). Germline V CDR1 and CDR2: MNHEY, SVGAGI. Trimming took 0 bases from V and 2 from J, leaving 14 bases between them. The CDR3 is 16 residues long. The CDR3 DNA sequence: TGTGCCAGCAGTTACTCGATAGTCGACAGTCCCTACGAGCAGTACTTC. This gives the protein CASSYSIVDSPYEQYF.

This chain links TRBV19 with TRBJ2-7, with D possibly matching TRBD1 (6 bases). V shed 0 bases and J shed 3 bases, with 15 bases lying between them. The V gene's germline CDR1 is LNHDA and CDR2 SQIVND (reference sequence). The CDR3 sequence is 16 residues long. As DNA, the CDR3 is TGTGCCAGTAGTATAGATAGTTCGGGACACCTCTACGAGCAGTACTTC. This codes for CASSIDSSGHLYEQYF.

J is TRBJ1-4 and V is TRBV6-4; maybe TRBD1 (5 bases). V dropped 6 bases and J dropped 4 bases, with 21 bases sitting between them. This CDR3 comprises 17 residues. From germline, CDR1 is MRHNA and CDR2 SNTAGT. DNA for the CDR3: TGTGCCAGCAGCGGGGACCTAACCTCTCCAAGTAATGAAAAACTGTTTTTT. Translated, it gives CASSGDLTSPSNEKLFF.

This chain links TRBV2 with TRBJ1-1, with TRBD1 as a possible D gene (5 bases). CDR1 SNHLY and CDR2 FYNNEI come from the germline V gene. V was shortened by 2 bases and J by 1 base, with 8 bases between the two germline ends. This CDR3 region has 14 residues. CDR3 in amino acids: CASSETGSNTEAFF. DNA for the CDR3: TGTGCCAGCAGTGAAACAGGTTCGAACACTGAAGCTTTCTTT.

CDR3 bases: TGCGCCAGCAGCCCGGTACACCTTGGACAGGTCCAGGGGCAGCCCCAGCATTTT. It yields the protein CASSPVHLGQVQGQPQHF. The chain uses TRBV4-3 and TRBJ1-5; 7 bases match TRBD1. Germline V gene lookup returns CDR1 LGHNA and CDR2 YSLEER. Trimming cost V 4 bases and J 7 bases; bases outside gene matches: 19. This CDR3 is built from 18 residues.

This rearrangement joins TRBV9 to TRBJ2-6; 12 positions match TRBD1. The CDR3 is 19 amino acids. The V and J ends lost 3 bases and 3 bases, in that order; junction bases with no gene match: 10. From germline, CDR1 is SGDLS and CDR2 YYNGEE. Written as DNA, the CDR3 is TGTGCCAGCAGCGAGACGGGACAGGGGGCGGTGATTGGGGCCAACGTCCTGACTTTC. The encoded protein is CASSETGQGAVIGANVLTF.

The chain has TRBV19 and TRBJ1-5, with 7 bases matching TRBD1. V gave up 3 bases and J gave up 4 bases; unmatched junction bases: 6. This CDR3 has 15 residues. The germline gives CDR1 LNHDA, CDR2 SQIVND (reference sequence). In nucleotides, the CDR3 is TGTGCCAGTAGTATTTGGGACAGCCCAAATCAGCCCCAGCATTTT. The encoded protein is CASSIWDSPNQPQHF.

The V call is TRBV7-2, the J call TRBJ1-1, with 7 bases fitting TRBD1. The CDR3 is made up of 14 amino acids. In germline, CDR1 is SGHTA, CDR2 FQGNSA. V lost 4 bases to trimming and J lost 0 bases; unmatched junction nucleotides: 2. CDR3 protein: CASSSTGLNTEAFF. DNA for the CDR3: TGTGCCAGCAGCTCGACAGGGTTGAACACTGAAGCTTTCTTT.

The chain employs TRBV10-3 and TRBJ1-2; D is unclear. Trimming stripped 4 bases from V and 0 bases from J, with 15 bases between. The CDR3 is 16 residues long. Looked up from germline, CDR1 is ENHRY and CDR2 is SYGVKD. The CDR3 sequence: CAISVPLQDANYGYTF. The DNA of the CDR3 is TGTGCCATCAGTGTGCCCCTGCAGGACGCTAACTATGGCTACACCTTC.

J is TRBJ2-7 and V is TRBV28, with no clear D. V lost 2 bases and J lost 2, with 10 bases in between. This CDR3 region has 14 residues. From germline, CDR1 is MDHEN and CDR2 SYDVKM. In DNA, the CDR3 is TGTGCCAGCAGTTTACCCGGAGATACCTACGAGCAGTACTTC. Encoded protein: CASSLPGDTYEQYF.

The chain joins TRBV28 to TRBJ1-1, with 8 bases fitting TRBD1. The CDR3 consists of 16 residues. CDR1 MDHEN and CDR2 SYDVKM come from the germline V gene. Trimming at V came to 6 bases and at J to 3 bases, leaving 12 bases not matched to a gene. The CDR3: CASSTHTTGDDTEAFF. CDR3 sequence (DNA): TGTGCCAGCAGCACCCATACGACAGGGGATGACACTGAAGCTTTCTTT.

As concerns this clone: The sample holds other DNA sequences that translate to the same CDR3. The CDR3: CASSPSTDTQYF. The CDR3 nucleotides read TGTGCCAGCAGCCCGAGCACAGATACGCAGTATTTT. The chain is built from TRBV12-3 or TRBV12-4 and TRBJ2-3; no clear D. This CDR3 is 12 amino acids long. The V end was cut by 6 bases, the J end by 0 bases, with 4 bases between.

The V and J genes are TRBV5-1 and TRBJ2-7, with 16 bases that match TRBD2. The ends lost 4 bases at V and 5 bases at J; junction bases unmatched: 6. Germline lookup yields CDR1 SGHRS and CDR2 YFSETQ. There are 16 residues in the CDR3. CDR3 sequence reads: CASSPGTSGGADEQYF. The CDR3 DNA sequence: TGCGCCAGCAGCCCTGGGACTAGCGGGGGGGCTGACGAGCAGTACTTC.

This clone was recorded once. V usage is TRBV10-3 and J usage is TRBJ2-2; 9 bases align to TRBD2. The V gene end was trimmed by 3 bases and the J gene end by 4 bases; junction bases not matched to a gene: 6. Germline-derived CDR1 and CDR2 are ENHRY and SYGVKD. The CDR3 loop spans 16 amino acids. The CDR3 is CAISERLAESTGELFF. The CDR3 nucleotides are TGTGCCATCAGTGAAAGACTAGCGGAGAGCACCGGGGAGCTGTTTTTT.

The chain uses TRBV5-8 and TRBJ1-3; D is perhaps TRBD1 (5 bases). V was clipped by 2 bases and J by 1 base, with 10 bases between them. Germline CDR1 reads SGHTS; CDR2 reads YDEGEE. CDR3 length: 15 residues. The CDR3 DNA follows: TGTGCCAGCAGCTTCCAGGGTTTATCTGGAAACACCATATATTTT. Protein: CASSFQGLSGNTIYF. The whole variable domain, remainder taken from reference TRBV5-8 and TRBJ1-3, is EAGVTQSPTHLIKTRGQQATLRCSPISGHTSVYWYQQALGLGLQFLLWYDEGEERNRGNFPPRFSGRQFPNYSSELNVNALELEDSALYLCASSFQGLSGNTIYFGEGSWLTVV.

The gene calls are TRBV6-1 and TRBJ1-5; D is uncertain. The length of the CDR3 is 14 residues. The V gene lost 0 bases and the J gene lost 5 bases, with 8 bases spanning the gap. The germline V gene encodes CDR1 MNHNS and CDR2 SASEGT. DNA for the CDR3: TGTGCCAGCAGTGAAGCGCGGAGGGATCAGCCCCAGCATTTT. Amino acid sequence: CASSEARRDQPQHF.

The chain links TRBV29-1 to TRBJ1-1; TRBD1 aligns across 8 bases. With 2 bases clipped from V and 4 bases from J, the junction kept 6 bases outside the gene matches. CDR1 SQVTM and CDR2 ANQGSEA come from the germline V gene. This CDR3 spans 14 amino acids. This CDR3 reads CSVEKGQGLTEAFF. The DNA of the CDR3 is TGCAGCGTTGAAAAAGGACAGGGCCTCACTGAAGCTTTCTTT.

The chain carries TRBV28 and TRBJ1-4; D gene uncertain. CDR1 and CDR2 from the germline V gene are MDHEN and SYDVKM. The V end was cut by 8 bases, the J end by 0 bases, with 16 bases between. The CDR3 extends over 16 amino acids. The CDR3 sequence is CASQNRVPATNEKLFF. CDR3 bases: TGTGCCAGCCAGAACAGAGTCCCTGCAACTAATGAAAAACTGTTTTTT.

This sequence joins TRBV28 and TRBJ2-3; TRBD2 aligns across 13 bases. The CDR3 totals 17 residues. Looked up from germline, CDR1 is MDHEN and CDR2 is SYDVKM. After removal of 5 bases from V and 5 bases from J, the junction contained 10 bases not matched to a gene. CDR3 region: CASSNPGLAGVVDTQYF. CDR3 DNA: TGTGCCAGCAGTAACCCAGGACTAGCGGGGGTGGTAGATACGCAGTATTTT.